The 31 T cell receptor beta chains listed next were all sequenced from one sample in a study of tumor-infiltrating lymphocytes in oesophageal squamous cell carcinoma. In TCRdb, the PCR reads were re-called with MiXCR into one record per CDR3 protein. The sample holds 20,000 or so distinct CDR3 sequences, approximately 37% seen once. The sample comprised esophageal tumor tissue. Receptors originate from a female donor with esophageal squamous cell carcinoma.

About this clonotype: Lacking the conserved final phenylalanine or tryptophan, this CDR3 likely reflects a read error. No DNA is shown, since the ends of the CDR3 on it are uncertain; the CDR3 is the one TCRdb lists. This rearrangement joins TRBV7-6 to TRBJ2-6; the table calls TRBD1, which could not be checked here. The CDR3 extends over 9 residues, inclusive of both ends. CDR1 and CDR2 (germline): SGHVS, FNYEAQ. The CDR3 loop reads CASSLEGGL.

This clonotype appeared a single time. Relative to the germline gene, one junction end is altered; a read error may explain this. The CDR3 DNA sequence: TGTGCCAGCAGCTTGGCCGGGGGGAGGGCCTACGAGCAGTACTTT. This sequence encodes CASSLAGGRAYEQYF. This chain joins TRBV5-5 and TRBJ1-6; possible D gene TRBD1, 5 bases. Per germline, CDR1 SGHKS and CDR2 YYEKEE (reference sequence). The CDR3 spans 15 residues.

This clonotype has at least ten counts. The chain is built from TRBV28 and TRBJ2-4, with D possibly TRBD2 on 5 matching bases. Germline CDR1 is MDHEN and CDR2 is SYDVKM. V was cut by 7 bases and J by 2 bases, with 15 bases left in between. The CDR3 totals 15 residues. Here the CDR3 reads CASTPAAGSKNIQYF. The CDR3 region has the DNA TGTGCCAGCACCCCTGCGGCGGGTTCCAAAAACATTCAGTACTTC.

About this clonotype itself: It is likely a read error, because the conserved phenylalanine at the end of the CDR3 is missing. Because the CDR3's place on the DNA is in doubt, the DNA is left out and the CDR3 is given as listed by TCRdb. The V call is TRBV6-6, the J call TRBJ2-7; the D call in the table, TRBD1, was not verified against the DNA. Ends included, the CDR3 has 17 residues. The germline CDR1 and CDR2 sequences are MNHNY and SVGAGI (reference sequence). The chain's CDR3 is CASSPGTGANYGYTFGS.

The table lists this clonotype with many counts. This chain uses TRBV19 with TRBJ2-5; tentatively, D is TRBD1 (5 bases). V shed 4 bases and J shed 7 bases, with 16 bases lying between them. CDR3 length equals 14 residues. Germline CDR1 reads LNHDA; CDR2 reads SQIVND (reference sequence). The CDR3 coding sequence is TGTGCCAGTAGTACCCCCGACAGTCTTGGGACCCAGTACTTC. Its protein product is CASSTPDSLGTQYF.

The chain carries TRBV5-1 and TRBJ2-7; 9 nucleotides match TRBD2. The CDR3 covers 15 residues. V shed 0 bases, J shed 4 bases, and the junction held 5 bases outside the gene matches. The germline V gene has CDR1 SGHRS and CDR2 YFSETQ. The CDR3 sequence: CASSLVSGSIYEQYF. The CDR3 nucleotides are TGCGCCAGCAGCTTGGTTAGCGGGAGCATTTACGAGCAGTACTTC. The full variable domain, its missing parts supplied by reference TRBV5-1 and TRBJ2-7, is KAGVTQTPRYLIKTRGQQVTLSCSPISGHRSVSWYQQTPGQGLQFLFEYFSETQRNKGNFPGRFSGRQFSNSRSEMNVSTLELGDSALYLCASSLVSGSIYEQYFGPGTRLTVT.

This clonotype is categorized as medium-sized. The chain employs TRBV10-1 and TRBJ1-3, with D unclear. This CDR3 contains 15 residues. In germline, CDR1 is WNHNN, CDR2 SYGVQD (reference sequence). The V end lost 5 bases, the J end lost 0 bases, and 11 bases lay between the germline ends. The DNA for the CDR3 is TGCGCCAGCAGTTCGGGGATAAGCTCTGGAAACACCATATATTTT. Protein: CASSSGISSGNTIYF.

In its sample, this clonotype was seen many times. The CDR3 spells CASSPGALNEKLFF. The DNA for the CDR3 is TGTGCCAGCAGCCCCGGGGCCCTTAATGAAAAACTGTTTTTT. The J gene is TRBJ1-4, the V gene TRBV5-6, with a tentative D call TRBD1 (5 bases). Germline lookup yields CDR1 SGHDT and CDR2 YYEEEE. V gave up 4 bases and J gave up 4 bases, with 11 bases separating them. The CDR3 has 14 residues.

The V gene is TRBV11-3, the J gene TRBJ2-4; TRBD1 agrees at 10 bases. The J call is uncertain, as TRBJ2-7 better fits the DNA end. The germline CDR1 and CDR2 sequences are SGHNT and YENEEA. The CDR3 runs to 17 residues. The CDR3 region is CASSPRDRGESSYEQYF. The DNA of the CDR3 is TGTGCCAGCAGCCCCCGGGACAGGGGCGAAAGCTCCTACGAGCAGTACTTC.

The genes are TRBV18 and TRBJ2-4, with unresolved D. The J call is doubtful: the DNA matches TRBJ2-1 better. The CDR3 length is 12 residues. Germline CDR1 reads KGHSH; CDR2 reads LQKENI. The CDR3 DNA is TGTGCCAGCTCACCAGACACTTACGAGCAGTTCTTC. It yields the protein CASSPDTYEQFF.

This clonotype was counted only a few times. A much more abundant neighbour one base away suggests this may be a read error. The V and J genes are TRBV11-3 and TRBJ2-5; the D gene is possibly TRBD1 (5 bases). The CDR3 length is 15 residues. Germline V gene data show CDR1 as SGHNT and CDR2 as YENEEA. CDR3 bases: TGTGCCAGCAGCGTAGACCAGTTTGAGGACAATGAGCAGTACTTC. The encoded protein is CASSVDQFEDNEQYF.

This clonotype was seen a single time. The chain carries TRBV7-2 and TRBJ2-1; 9 nucleotides line up with TRBD2. This CDR3 is built from 16 residues. V was pared by 2 bases and J by 1 base, with 3 bases of the junction left unmatched. Germline V gene sequence: CDR1 SGHTA, CDR2 FQGNSA. CDR3 residues: CASSLTSGLSYNEQFF. CDR3 DNA: TGTGCCAGCAGCTTAACTAGCGGGTTATCCTACAATGAGCAGTTCTTC.

The V call is TRBV7-3, the J call TRBJ2-3; no definite D call. V lost 2 bases, J lost 6 bases, and 15 bases lay in between. The germline V gene encodes CDR1 SGHTA and CDR2 FQGTGA. The CDR3 covers 15 residues. The CDR3 loop is CASSLQGQSMDTQYF. CDR3 nucleotide sequence: TGTGCCAGCAGCTTACAAGGCCAGTCGATGGATACGCAGTATTTT.

By its share, this clonotype is medium-sized. The chain links TRBV7-3 to TRBJ2-3, with 14 nucleotides matching TRBD2. The CDR3 has 14 amino acids. V trimming: 10 bases; J trimming: 4 bases; junction bases outside the gene matches: 4. Germline V gives CDR1 SGHTA, CDR2 FQGTGA. The DNA of the CDR3 is TGTGCCAATACGGGACTAGCGGGAGCAGATACGCAGTATTTT. This encodes CANTGLAGADTQYF.

V usage is TRBV28 and J usage is TRBJ2-5; TRBD2 agrees at 8 bases. The J call could be wrong; TRBJ2-7 is a better fit for the DNA end. Germline assignment: CDR1 MDHEN and CDR2 SYDVKM. The CDR3 is 14 residues long. In DNA, the CDR3 is TGTGCCAGCAGACCGGGACTAGAAACCTACGAGCAGTACTTC. It translates to CASRPGLETYEQYF.

This clonotype appeared a single time. This chain connects TRBV7-8 to TRBJ1-1; TRBD1 is a possible D gene (5 bases). Trimming stripped 1 base from V and 4 bases from J, with 13 bases between. The CDR3 runs 15 residues. Germline V lookup: CDR1 SGHVS, CDR2 FQNEAQ. The CDR3 nucleotides are TGTGCCAGCAGCTTAGGTTTTGGGGGTGCCACTGAAGCTTTCTTT. This translates into CASSLGFGGATEAFF.

As for this clonotype: No conserved phenylalanine or tryptophan is present at the end of the CDR3, so a read error is the likely explanation. No DNA is shown, since the ends of the CDR3 on it are uncertain; the CDR3 is the one TCRdb lists. The chain couples TRBV7-2 to TRBJ2-3. The length of the CDR3 is 16 amino acids, counting both ends. Looked up from germline, CDR1 is SGHTA and CDR2 is FQGNSA. CDR3 residues: CASSLGGGLYEQYFGT.

CDR3 DNA: TGTGCCAGCAGCTTCGGTGGAGGCTCCTACGAGCAGTACTTC. Its translation: CASSFGGGSYEQYF. The V call is TRBV7-6, the J call TRBJ2-1, with TRBD2 as a possible D gene (5 bases). With the DNA end fitting TRBJ2-7 better, the J assignment may be wrong. Germline lookup yields CDR1 SGHVS and CDR2 FNYEAQ. The CDR3 has 14 amino acids.

This chain uses TRBV29-1 with TRBJ1-2; TRBD1 matches at 8 bases. In germline, CDR1 is SQVTM, CDR2 ANQGSEA. J lost 5 bases, V lost 0 bases, and 14 bases had no gene match. The CDR3 extends over 17 amino acids. CDR3 nucleotide sequence: TGCAGCGTTGAAGATGGCTTGTCAGGGGGCAGTGTTTATGGCTACACCTTC. Translated: CSVEDGLSGGSVYGYTF.

This clonotype was observed a handful of times. The V and J genes are TRBV7-2 and TRBJ2-3; no clear D gene. V lost 3 bases and J 5 bases, leaving 6 bases between the germline ends. The CDR3 is made up of 12 amino acids. The V gene's germline CDR1 is SGHTA and CDR2 FQGNSA. CDR3 in DNA: TGTGCCAGCAGCTTCCTGAAAGATACGCAGTATTTT. Translated: CASSFLKDTQYF.

The rearrangement joins TRBV15 to TRBJ1-6; the D is unclear. The CDR3 spans 15 residues. Deletions cut 4 bases from V and 0 bases from J, with 7 bases between. Germline V gene data show CDR1 as LNHNV and CDR2 as YYDKDF (reference sequence). CDR3 region: CATSTGTSYNSPLHF. In DNA form, the CDR3 reads TGTGCCACCAGCACCGGTACCTCCTATAATTCACCCCTCCACTTT.

With regard to this clonotype: Since the CDR3 does not end with the conserved phenylalanine or tryptophan, this likely comes from a read error. The limits of the CDR3 on the DNA are not certain, so only TCRdb's listed CDR3 is given. This chain connects TRBV7-2 to TRBJ1-1. CDR1 and CDR2 from the germline V gene are SGHTA and FQGNSA. Ends included, the CDR3 has 16 residues. CDR3 protein: CASSLGASSGEQYFGQ.

The chain's CDR3 is CASSLFGGGGEQYF. The DNA of the CDR3 is TGTGCCAGCAGCTTATTCGGGGGAGGCGGCGAGCAGTACTTC. The chain combines TRBV7-2 with TRBJ2-7; D is perhaps TRBD2 (6 bases). CDR1 is SGHTA, CDR2 FQGNSA, per germline. CDR3 length: 14 amino acids. With 2 bases removed from V and 6 bases from J, the gap between germline ends came to 14 bases.

A word on this clonotype: With a much larger clone just one base away, this may be a read error. The chain uses TRBV7-3 and TRBJ1-1, with unresolved D. This CDR3 has 16 residues. Trimming took off 5 bases at V and 3 bases at J, with 19 bases between the two ends. The germline V gene encodes CDR1 SGHTA and CDR2 FQGTGA. This chain's CDR3 is CASSLPRPQVDTEAFF. CDR3 nucleotide sequence: TGTGCCAGCAGCCTTCCCCGACCGCAAGTTGACACTGAAGCTTTCTTT.

The table lists this clonotype with a few counts. This clone may be a read error of a much larger clone one base away. The chain has TRBV5-1 and TRBJ2-4, with TRBD2 identical over 8 bases. Germline CDR1 SGHRS, CDR2 YFSETQ. Germline trimming cut 3 bases from V and 14 bases from J; bases unmatched to any gene: 10. The CDR3 is 13 residues long. The CDR3 region is CASSSDRTSWEYF. The CDR3 DNA is TGCGCCAGCAGCTCGGACCGGACTAGCTGGGAGTACTTC. The whole variable domain, remainder taken from reference TRBV5-1 and TRBJ2-4, is KAGVTQTPRYLIKTRGQQVTLSCSPISGHRSVSWYQQTPGQGLQFLFEYFSETQRNKGNFPGRFSGRQFSNSRSEMNVSTLELGDSALYLCASSSDRTSWEYFGAGTRLSVL.

The chain uses TRBV27 and TRBJ1-1; D not certain. The DNA end is a closer match to TRBJ2-2, so the J assignment may be wrong. CDR3 length: 13 residues. Germline assignment: CDR1 MNHEY and CDR2 SMNVEV (reference sequence). The CDR3: CASKGHNTGELFF. CDR3 DNA: TGTGCCAGCAAAGGGCACAACACCGGGGAGCTGTTTTTT.

The chain employs TRBV5-1 and TRBJ2-5; tentative D call: TRBD2 (6 bases). The end of the DNA aligns better with TRBJ2-7, so the J call may be wrong. The CDR3 has 13 amino acids. CDR1 and CDR2 from the germline V gene are SGHRS and YFSETQ. The CDR3 sequence is CASRLDGGYEQYF. The CDR3 DNA follows: TGCGCCAGCAGGTTAGACGGGGGCTACGAGCAGTACTTC.

This clonotype was detected many times. This chain links TRBV6-1 with TRBJ2-1; 9 positions match TRBD2. Germline CDR1 and CDR2: MNHNS and SASEGT. The J segment lost 6 bases and the V segment lost 0 bases, leaving 12 bases of the junction unmatched. This CDR3 comprises 18 residues. The CDR3 sequence: CASSEAGFGGGGRNEQFF. The CDR3 region has the DNA TGTGCCAGCAGTGAAGCCGGGTTTGGCGGGGGGGGCCGCAATGAGCAGTTCTTC.

The V call is TRBV7-3, the J call TRBJ2-5, with D perhaps assigned TRBD1 or TRBD2 (5 bases each). The DNA end favors TRBJ2-1, so the J call may be wrong. This CDR3 contains 13 residues. The V gene's germline CDR1 is SGHTA and CDR2 FQGTGA. The CDR3 region is CASSFGARNEQFF. The CDR3 bases are TGTGCCAGCAGCTTCGGGGCCCGCAATGAGCAGTTCTTC.

This clonotype is medium-sized by share. The chain combines TRBV7-8 with TRBJ2-3, with a weak D call TRBD1 (6 bases). The CDR3 runs 16 residues. Trimming took off 0 bases at V and 3 bases at J, with 13 bases between the two ends. CDR1 and CDR2 (germline): SGHVS, FQNEAQ. The DNA of the CDR3 is TGTGCCAGCAGCTTAGCTGGGGTGGGGGCTACAGATACGCAGTATTTT. As protein: CASSLAGVGATDTQYF.

This clonotype has a count of ten or more. The gene calls are TRBV12-3 or TRBV12-4 and TRBJ1-1, with D possibly being TRBD1 (5 bases). V dropped 2 bases and J dropped 4 bases, with 8 bases sitting between them. The CDR3 loop spans 13 amino acids. The CDR3: CASSLKGSTEAFF. CDR3 DNA: TGTGCCAGCAGTTTAAAGGGGAGCACTGAAGCTTTCTTT.